The T cell receptor (beta chain) under discussion was sequenced for a study of control samples from healthy donors and cancer patients. The V and J ends lost 2 bases and 1 base respectively, with 6 bases between them. Germline V CDR1 and CDR2: LNHDA, SQIVND (reference sequence). The CDR3 has 14 amino acids. Clones were read by immunoSEQ multiplex PCR, and TCRdb kept only the in-frame ones, dropping some. The sample holds 98,000 or so clones, 79% seen once. This sequence originates from a woman younger than 45 in good health. The chain carries TRBV19 and TRBJ1-5; no firm D call. Sequenced sample: blood. The CDR3 region is CASSIPTSNQPQHF. The CDR3 nucleotides read TGTGCCAGTAGTATACCCACAAGCAATCAGCCCCAGCATTTT.